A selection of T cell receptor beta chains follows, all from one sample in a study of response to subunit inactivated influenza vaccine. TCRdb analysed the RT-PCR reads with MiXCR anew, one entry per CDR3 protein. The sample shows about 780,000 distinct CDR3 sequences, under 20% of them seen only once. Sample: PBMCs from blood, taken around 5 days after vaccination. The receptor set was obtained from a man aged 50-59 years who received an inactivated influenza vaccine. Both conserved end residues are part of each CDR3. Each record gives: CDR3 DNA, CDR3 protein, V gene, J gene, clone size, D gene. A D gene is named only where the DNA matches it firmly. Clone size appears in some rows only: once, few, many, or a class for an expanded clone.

CDR3 DNA: TGTGCCAGCAGCTTAGTAGAGGGGGGCTCGGGTTCACCCCTCCACTTT; CDR3 protein: CASSLVEGGSGSPLHF; V gene: TRBV7-2; J gene: TRBJ1-6; clone size: few; D gene: -
CDR3 DNA: TGTGCCAGCAGCCAGGCGGGGTCCCAAGAGACCCAGTACTTC; CDR3 protein: CASSQAGSQETQYF; V gene: TRBV7-2; J gene: TRBJ2-5; clone size: few; D gene: -
CDR3 DNA: TGTGCCAGCAGTTCGGGACTAACCTACACCGGGGAGCTGTTTTTT; CDR3 protein: CASSSGLTYTGELFF; V gene: TRBV6-5; J gene: TRBJ2-2; clone size: -; D gene: TRBD2
CDR3 DNA: TGTGCCAGCAGCTTAAGGGACAAGAAGGAAGCTTTCTTT; CDR3 protein: CASSLRDKKEAFF; V gene: TRBV7-9; J gene: TRBJ1-1; clone size: many; D gene: -
CDR3 DNA: TGTGCCAGCAGTTTGGGACAGACCTCCTACGAGCAGTACTTC; CDR3 protein: CASSLGQTSYEQYF; V gene: TRBV27; J gene: TRBJ2-7; clone size: many; D gene: TRBD1
CDR3 DNA: TGTGCCAGCAGTTCAGCCACAGGGGTCTCGGGGGACACTGAAGCTTTCTTT; CDR3 protein: CASSSATGVSGDTEAFF; V gene: TRBV12-3/TRBV12-4; J gene: TRBJ1-1; clone size: -; D gene: TRBD1
CDR3 DNA: TGTGCCAGCAGCGAAGTGCCCACTGGGCGGGGGGTTTACGAGCAGTACTTC; CDR3 protein: CASSEVPTGRGVYEQYF; V gene: TRBV4-2; J gene: TRBJ2-7; clone size: -; D gene: TRBD2
CDR3 DNA: TGCGCCAGCAGCTCAGCATTTCTTCTAGCGGGAGCCTACAATGAGCAGTTCTTC; CDR3 protein: CASSSAFLLAGAYNEQFF; V gene: TRBV5-1; J gene: TRBJ2-1; clone size: -; D gene: TRBD2
CDR3 DNA: TGTGCCAGCAGTTTAGCGGCAGCCGGAAACACCATATATTTT; CDR3 protein: CASSLAAAGNTIYF; V gene: TRBV12-3/TRBV12-4; J gene: TRBJ1-3; clone size: few; D gene: -
CDR3 DNA: TGTGCCAGCAGCAAAGCGGGAGGGTACAGTGACAATGAGCAGTTCTTC; CDR3 protein: CASSKAGGYSDNEQFF; V gene: TRBV7-9; J gene: TRBJ2-1; clone size: -; D gene: TRBD2
CDR3 DNA: TGCAGTGCTATATCGGCCTACGAGCAGTACTTC; CDR3 protein: CSAISAYEQYF; V gene: TRBV20-1; J gene: TRBJ2-7; clone size: -; D gene: -